This T cell receptor beta chain derives from a study of response to subunit inactivated influenza vaccine. Points from the study as a whole: The authors proposed limited new T cell recruitment per seasonal influenza vaccination.

Ten or more counts support this clonotype. Antigen specificity is unknown. Trimming cost V 4 bases and J 7 bases, with 8 bases left between them. The CDR3 length is 12 residues. Each CDR3 protein is one row after TCRdb ran MiXCR on the RT-PCR reads. Of just under 250,000 distinct CDR3 sequences in the sample, 9.5% to 15% were seen once. The receptor was derived from a man between 50 and 59 years old who received an inactivated influenza vaccine. The starting material was non-naive T cells sorted from PBMCs, obtained less than 15 days before vaccination. The J gene is TRBJ1-3, the V gene TRBV12-3 or TRBV12-4; D perhaps matches TRBD1 (5 bases). The CDR3, as DNA: TGTGCCAGCAGTTGGGGACGGAACACCATATATTTT. This encodes CASSWGRNTIYF.